Shown below are 16 T cell receptor beta chains from a single sample sequenced in a study of regulatory T cells in long-lasting Graves disease (dated by TCRdb to about 2021). The library was prepared using multiplex PCR. This sample was sequenced with an Illumina HiSeq 4000. To build TCR beta libraries, CDR3 regions were amplified by Arm-PCR using iRepertoire HTBI primers. TCRdb cleaned the public reads at Q25 with fastp, built clones with MiXCR and kept in-frame beta chains. Records with the same CDR3 protein are collapsed into one entry carrying the most frequent genes and DNA. The sample data list 520,000 or so distinct CDR3 sequences, and approximately 12% of these were observed just once. About 8.3% of the sample is in the top ten clones. Read against the paper, the sample's time point label means: newly diagnosed GD, antithyroid drugs for less than 3 months. For both TCR sequencing and RNA sequencing, RNA was extracted from PBMCs using TRIzol.

In addition, the sample was reused for a study of T cells in Graves' hyperthyroidism and ophthalmopathy.

The sample consisted of peripheral blood mononuclear cells (PBMCs), taken at new diagnosis, from a patient treated with antithyroid drugs. Every receptor here comes from a woman aged 30 to 39 with Graves disease. Donor details come from another sample of the same person, matched by shared clones.

In this sample, this clonotype turned up a few times. The CDR3: CSARVLARKNEQFF. Written as DNA, the CDR3 is TGCAGTGCTAGAGTACTAGCGAGAAAGAATGAGCAGTTCTTC. J is TRBJ2-1 and V is TRBV20-1, with TRBD2 identical over 7 bases. The CDR3 consists of 14 residues. In germline, CDR1 is DFQATT, CDR2 SNEGSKA (reference sequence). With 1 base clipped from V and 7 bases from J, the junction kept 7 bases outside the gene matches.

This clonotype was seen more than once but under ten times. The chain combines TRBV28 with TRBJ1-1; weak D call: TRBD1 (5 bases). This CDR3 is 16 amino acids long. Trimming shortened V by 5 bases and J by 4 bases, and 20 bases separated the two germline ends. Germline CDR1 MDHEN, CDR2 SYDVKM. CDR3 region: CASSPGGQGRSTEAFF. The CDR3 bases are TGTGCCAGCAGTCCGGGTGGCCAGGGTCGATCCACTGAAGCTTTCTTT.

This clonotype appeared a few times. The rearrangement uses TRBV19 and TRBJ1-3, with no clear D. Looked up from germline, CDR1 is LNHDA and CDR2 is SQIVND (reference sequence). The CDR3 loop spans 14 amino acids. The V end lost 4 bases, the J end lost 2 bases, and 9 bases lay between the germline ends. The CDR3 DNA reads TGTGCCAGTAGTACCTCGGGTGCTGGAAACACCATATATTTT. As protein: CASSTSGAGNTIYF.

This clonotype has a handful of counts. The chain's CDR3 is CASSRATGGELFF. CDR3 nucleotides: TGTGCCAGTAGTAGGGCGACGGGCGGGGAGCTGTTTTTT. The chain carries TRBV19 and TRBJ2-2; D remains unclear. This CDR3 comprises 13 residues. Germline CDR1 and CDR2: LNHDA and SQIVND (reference sequence). V was cut by 4 bases and J by 7 bases, with 10 bases left in between.

V gene TRBV6-1 combines with J gene TRBJ1-4, with a weak D call TRBD1 (6 bases). Trimming stripped 6 bases from V and 6 bases from J, with 14 bases between. The CDR3 sequence is 14 residues long. Looked up from germline, CDR1 is MNHNS and CDR2 is SASEGT. The CDR3 nucleotides are TGTGCCAGCAGCCCGACAGGTGGGGATGAAAAACTGTTTTTT. Amino acid sequence: CASSPTGGDEKLFF.

In this sample, this clonotype turned up many times. This sequence joins TRBV3-1 and TRBJ2-1; 8 bases align to TRBD2. CDR1 and CDR2 from the germline V gene are LGHDT and YNNKEL (reference sequence). Trimming cost V 5 bases and J 0 bases; bases outside gene matches: 6. The CDR3 loop spans 16 amino acids. In nucleotides, the CDR3 is TGTGCCAGCAGCTCGCGCGGGGGGAGCTCCTACAATGAGCAGTTCTTC. This codes for CASSSRGGSSYNEQFF.

This clonotype was detected ten times or more. This chain connects TRBV5-1 to TRBJ2-2, with D unresolved. V lost 2 bases and J 4 bases, leaving 6 bases between the germline ends. Germline V gene sequence: CDR1 SGHRS, CDR2 YFSETQ. This CDR3 is 13 amino acids long. CDR3 residues: CASSFWGTGELFF. CDR3 DNA sequence: TGCGCCAGCAGCTTTTGGGGCACCGGGGAGCTGTTTTTT.

The CDR3 is CATSRVPLAGETQYF. CDR3 sequence (DNA): TGTGCCACCAGCAGAGTGCCACTAGCGGGGGAGACCCAGTACTTC. The gene calls are TRBV15 and TRBJ2-3; 10 bases are a match to TRBD2. The J call may be in error: the DNA end matches TRBJ2-5 better. The length of the CDR3 is 15 residues. CDR1 is LNHNV, CDR2 YYDKDF, per germline (reference sequence).

This clonotype has a handful of counts. The genes are TRBV16 and TRBJ2-6, with unresolved D. Germline values: CDR1 KGHSY, CDR2 FQNENV. Trimming took 4 bases from V and 0 from J, leaving 16 bases between them. CDR3 length: 18 residues. The CDR3 DNA reads TGTGCCAGCAGCCCTACCTTATTAGATAACTCTGGGGCCAACGTCCTGACTTTC. Translating it yields CASSPTLLDNSGANVLTF. Supplemented by reference TRBV16 and TRBJ2-6, the full variable domain reads GEEVAQTPKHLVRGEGQKAKLYCAPIKGHSYVFWYQQVLKNEFKFLISFQNENVFDETGMPKERFSAKCLPNSPCSLEIQATKLEDSAVYFCASSPTLLDNSGANVLTFGAGSRLTVL.

This clonotype has just a few counts. The J gene is TRBJ1-1, the V gene TRBV30; the D is unclear. Trimming shortened V by 2 bases and J by 1 base, and 20 bases separated the two germline ends. The germline CDR1 and CDR2 sequences are GTSNPN and SVGIG (reference sequence). This CDR3 comprises 17 residues. CDR3 region: CAWSTKRGRTKNTEAFF. The DNA for the CDR3 is TGTGCCTGGAGTACTAAGAGAGGACGAACTAAGAACACTGAAGCTTTCTTT. The full variable domain, its missing parts supplied by reference TRBV30 and TRBJ1-1, is SQTIHQWPATLVQPVGSPLSLECTVEGTSNPNLYWYRQAAGRGLQLLFYSVGIGQISSEVPQNLSASRPQDRQFILSSKKLLLSDSGFYLCAWSTKRGRTKNTEAFFGQGTRLTVV.

There are many counts of this clonotype. The chain uses TRBV20-1 and TRBJ1-5; unclear D gene. CDR3 length: 14 amino acids. V was cut by 5 bases and J by 3 bases, with 14 bases left in between. Germline V lookup: CDR1 DFQATT, CDR2 SNEGSKA (reference sequence). As DNA, the CDR3 is TGCAGTGCTTCTAGAGACGGCTACAATCAGCCCCAGCATTTT. Residues: CSASRDGYNQPQHF.

The rearrangement uses TRBV7-9 and TRBJ2-3; no reliable D call. V dropped 3 bases and J dropped 0 bases, with 7 bases sitting between them. The germline CDR1 and CDR2 sequences are SEHNR and FQNEAQ (reference sequence). This CDR3 comprises 14 residues. DNA for the CDR3: TGTGCCAGCAGCTTCCCCGGAAGCACAGATACGCAGTATTTT. It is translated as CASSFPGSTDTQYF.

The CDR3 region has the DNA TGTGCCAGCACCGCCGCTAGCGGGATCTACAATGAGCAGTTCTTC. Its translation is CASTAASGIYNEQFF. This chain links TRBV2 with TRBJ2-1; TRBD2 aligns across 9 bases. Germline CDR1 reads SNHLY; CDR2 reads FYNNEI. This CDR3 region has 15 residues. The V segment lost 7 bases and the J segment 3 bases; nucleotides outside the gene matches: 7.

CDR3 in DNA: TGTGCCACCCACTTGGGAACCGGGGAGCTGTTTTTT. Protein product: CATHLGTGELFF. The chain has TRBV7-9 and TRBJ2-2; D unclear. The V and J ends lost 10 bases and 5 bases respectively, with 11 bases between them. The CDR3 runs to 12 residues. The germline V gene encodes CDR1 SEHNR and CDR2 FQNEAQ (reference sequence). The variable domain in full, completed from reference TRBV7-9 and TRBJ2-2, reads DTGVSQNPRHKITKRGQNVTFRCDPISEHNRLYWYRQTLGQGPEFLTYFQNEAQLEKSRLLSDRFSAERPKGSFSTLEIQRTEQGDSAMYLCATHLGTGELFFGEGSRLTVL.

This clonotype was seen repeatedly, ten times or more. This chain links TRBV30 with TRBJ1-1; D gene uncertain. The CDR3 consists of 13 residues. Germline CDR1 GTSNPN, CDR2 SVGIG (reference sequence). The V end was cut by 2 bases, the J end by 6 bases, with 13 bases between. The chain's CDR3 is CAWSPNSPAEAFF. CDR3 DNA sequence: TGTGCCTGGAGTCCTAACAGTCCCGCTGAAGCTTTCTTT.

The chain links TRBV10-3 to TRBJ2-1; 10 bases align to TRBD2. The CDR3 contains 16 residues. CDR1 ENHRY and CDR2 SYGVKD come from the germline V gene. The ends lost 5 bases at V and 0 bases at J; junction bases unmatched: 4. The CDR3 coding sequence is TGTGCCATCAGTCCCACTAGCGGGGCCTCCTACAATGAGCAGTTCTTC. It translates to CAISPTSGASYNEQFF.